The 26 T cell receptor beta chains below all came from one sample that was sequenced in a study of blood T cell repertoires in COVID-19. TCRdb's copy holds only in-frame clones and misses some; the assay was immunoSEQ multiplex PCR. This table has about 220,000 clones, 80% to 90% appearing once. Sequencing was carried out using PBMCs or T cells enriched from blood (not recorded which). These receptors were taken from a woman between 40 and 55 years old who had been exposed to COVID-19.

The chain links TRBV29-1 to TRBJ1-1; 8 bases are a match to TRBD1. Losses at the gene ends were 6 bases for V and 3 bases for J; bases not matched to a gene: 6. This CDR3 is built from 13 residues. The germline V gene encodes CDR1 SQVTM and CDR2 ANQGSEA. This CDR3 reads CSVNRGMDTEAFF. CDR3 coding DNA: TGCAGCGTAAACAGGGGGATGGACACTGAAGCTTTCTTT. The entire variable domain, with the rest obtained from reference TRBV29-1 and TRBJ1-1, is as follows: SAVISQKPSRDICQRGTSLTIQCQVDSQVTMMFWYRQQPGQSLTLIATANQGSEATYESGFVIDKFPISRPNLTFSTLTVSNMSPEDSSIYLCSVNRGMDTEAFFGQGTRLTVV.

The CDR3 loop is CASTRQGDQPQHF. CDR3 coding DNA: TGTGCCAGCACCCGCCAGGGGGATCAGCCCCAGCATTTT. This chain uses TRBV7-9 with TRBJ1-5, with TRBD1 matching 7 bases. Trimming cost V 7 bases and J 5 bases; bases outside gene matches: 5. The CDR3 contains 13 residues. CDR1 and CDR2 (germline): SEHNR, FQNEAQ (reference sequence).

The rearrangement joins TRBV4-3 to TRBJ1-2; 7 nucleotides match TRBD1. Trimming removed 3 bases from V and 7 bases from J; junction bases left unmatched: 14. Germline V gene sequence: CDR1 LGHNA, CDR2 YSLEER. This CDR3 spans 16 amino acids. The CDR3 region is CASSQTHTGVGFGYTF. CDR3 in DNA: TGCGCCAGCAGCCAGACCCATACAGGGGTGGGCTTTGGCTACACCTTC.

This sequence joins TRBV11-2 and TRBJ1-3; 7 bases line up with TRBD1. The germline CDR1 and CDR2 sequences are SGHAT and FQNNGV. Germline trimming cut 6 bases from V and 0 bases from J; bases unmatched to any gene: 5. This CDR3 region has 15 residues. Written as DNA, the CDR3 is TGTGCCAGCAGAACAGACAGGGACTCTGGAAACACCATATATTTT. Encoded protein: CASRTDRDSGNTIYF.

The rearrangement links TRBV30 to TRBJ1-5; TRBD1 matches at 8 bases. J gave up 7 bases and V 2 bases, and 10 bases lay outside the gene matches. This CDR3 spans 15 amino acids. Germline CDR1 and CDR2: GTSNPN and SVGIG (reference sequence). The CDR3 region has the DNA TGTGCCTGGAGTAACAGACAGGGGTGGGAACAGCCCCAGCATTTT. Its translation: CAWSNRQGWEQPQHF.

This chain uses TRBV9 with TRBJ1-1; D perhaps matches TRBD1 (5 bases). Germline V CDR1 and CDR2: SGDLS, YYNGEE. The CDR3 contains 15 residues. With 2 bases removed from V and 1 base from J, the gap between germline ends came to 12 bases. This chain's CDR3 is CASSVAAGGNTEAFF. CDR3 bases: TGTGCCAGCAGCGTGGCGGCGGGGGGGAACACTGAAGCTTTCTTT.

The V gene is TRBV3-1 (or the pseudogene TRBV3-2), the J gene TRBJ1-1, with D possibly being TRBD1 (6 bases). The CDR3 is 18 amino acids. Germline values: CDR1 LGHDT, CDR2 YNNKEL (reference sequence). V lost 3 bases, J lost 4 bases, and 24 bases lay in between. The CDR3 here is CASSHQRWTEGRTTEAFF. CDR3 nucleotide sequence: TGTGCCAGCAGCCACCAACGATGGACAGAGGGGCGTACCACTGAAGCTTTCTTT.

The rearrangement links TRBV9 to TRBJ2-3; 10 bases line up with TRBD1. The length of the CDR3 is 14 residues. Germline CDR1 SGDLS, CDR2 YYNGEE. Germline trimming cut 3 bases from V and 6 bases from J; bases unmatched to any gene: 4. CDR3 in amino acids: CASSAGQGPDTQYF. CDR3 in DNA: TGTGCCAGCAGCGCGGGACAGGGGCCCGATACGCAGTATTTT.

This clone occurred a few times. The chain recombines TRBV7-2 with TRBJ2-3, with D perhaps matching TRBD1 (5 bases). The CDR3 runs to 12 residues. V was clipped by 5 bases and J by 6 bases, with 9 bases between them. Germline-derived CDR1 and CDR2 are SGHTA and FQGNSA. CDR3: CASSIHRDTQYF. CDR3 bases: TGTGCCAGCAGCATACACAGGGATACGCAGTATTTT. The whole variable domain, remainder taken from reference TRBV7-2 and TRBJ2-3, is GAGVSQSPSNKVTEKGKDVELRCDPISGHTALYWYRQSLGQGLEFLIYFQGNSAPDKSGLPSDRFSAERTGGSVSTLTIQRTQQEDSAVYLCASSIHRDTQYFGPGTRLTVL.

The chain uses TRBV7-2 and TRBJ1-1; the D gene is possibly TRBD1 (6 bases). With 4 bases removed from V and 1 base from J, the gap between germline ends came to 7 bases. The V gene's germline CDR1 is SGHTA and CDR2 FQGNSA. The CDR3 sequence is 13 residues long. Written as DNA, the CDR3 is TGTGCCAGCAGCTCACAGGGGAACACTGAAGCTTTCTTT. It is translated as CASSSQGNTEAFF.

The V and J genes are TRBV3-1 (or the pseudogene TRBV3-2) and TRBJ2-3; the match to TRBD1 covers 7 bases. The CDR3 consists of 16 residues. With 6 bases clipped from V and 1 base from J, the junction kept 10 bases outside the gene matches. Germline V lookup: CDR1 LGHDT, CDR2 YNNKEL (reference sequence). The CDR3 DNA reads as TGTGCCAGCAGGGGAAAGGGGCAGGGGGGCACAGATACGCAGTATTTT. This gives the protein CASRGKGQGGTDTQYF.

This chain connects TRBV5-4 to TRBJ1-5; the match to TRBD1 covers 8 bases. V lost 2 bases, J lost 2 bases, and 0 bases stayed unmatched. The CDR3 spans 14 residues. The germline gives CDR1 SGHNT, CDR2 YYREEE (reference sequence). CDR3 amino acids: CASSLQGGNQPQHF. The DNA of the CDR3 is TGTGCCAGCAGCTTACAGGGGGGCAATCAGCCCCAGCATTTT. Looking up the rest from reference TRBV5-4 and TRBJ1-5 gives the full variable domain: ETGVTQSPTHLIKTRGQQVTLRCSSQSGHNTVSWYQQALGQGPQFIFQYYREEENGRGNFPPRFSGLQFPNYSSELNVNALELDDSALYLCASSLQGGNQPQHFGDGTRLSIL.

V is TRBV13 and J is TRBJ1-1; 10 nucleotides agree with TRBD1. The length of the CDR3 is 16 residues. The V and J ends lost 4 bases and 2 bases, in that order; junction bases with no gene match: 7. The germline CDR1 and CDR2 sequences are PRHDT and FYEKMQ (reference sequence). CDR3 sequence reads: CASSSIGQGDNTEAFF. The DNA for the CDR3 is TGTGCCAGCAGCTCTATCGGACAGGGGGATAACACTGAAGCTTTCTTT.

This chain joins TRBV4-3 and TRBJ2-1; 8 nucleotides line up with TRBD2. The V segment lost 1 base and the J segment 9 bases; nucleotides outside the gene matches: 11. Germline V gene lookup returns CDR1 LGHNA and CDR2 YSLEER. This CDR3 is 16 amino acids long. In DNA, the CDR3 is TGCGCCAGCAGCCAAGGATGGACGGGGGGGCATCCTGAGCAGTTCTTC. Its protein product is CASSQGWTGGHPEQFF.

The V and J genes are TRBV6-4 and TRBJ2-3, with 8 bases fitting TRBD2. The length of the CDR3 is 15 residues. Germline CDR1 is MRHNA and CDR2 is SNTAGT. J gave up 1 base and V 2 bases, and 2 bases lay outside the gene matches. The CDR3 DNA is TGTGCCAGCAGTGACGGTAGCGGGGGCACAGATACGCAGTATTTT. Translating it yields CASSDGSGGTDTQYF.

The chain combines TRBV4-2 with TRBJ2-1, with 8 bases fitting TRBD2. Germline CDR1 reads LGHNA; CDR2 reads YNFKEQ. Unmatched junction bases numbered 10, after V lost 0 bases and J lost 3 bases. The CDR3 contains 18 residues. In nucleotides, the CDR3 is TGTGCCAGCAGCCAAGAAAGCGGGGGCAAGGCCCGCTACAATGAGCAGTTCTTC. Translation gives CASSQESGGKARYNEQFF.

The chain joins TRBV29-1 to TRBJ1-2; TRBD1 aligns across 8 bases. V trimming: 5 bases; J trimming: 8 bases; junction bases outside the gene matches: 10. CDR1 and CDR2 (germline): SQVTM, ANQGSEA. The CDR3 extends over 13 amino acids. CDR3 region: CSVRQGLTGGYTF. The CDR3 bases are TGCAGCGTTAGACAGGGGCTAACCGGCGGCTACACCTTC.

The rearrangement joins TRBV4-1 to TRBJ1-4; TRBD1 matches at 8 bases. CDR3 length: 16 residues. V trimming: 1 base; J trimming: 6 bases; junction bases outside the gene matches: 7. Germline V gene lookup returns CDR1 MGHRA and CDR2 YSYEKL. The CDR3 region is CASSQVEMDRDEKLFF. CDR3 coding DNA: TGCGCCAGCAGCCAAGTGGAAATGGACAGGGATGAAAAACTGTTTTTT.

The table lists this clone with a few counts. CDR3 sequence (DNA): TGTGCCAGCAGTGACCTTGTGACAGGGCCCCTGAACACTGAAGCTTTCTTT. Residues: CASSDLVTGPLNTEAFF. This chain joins TRBV6-1 and TRBJ1-1, with 7 bases identical to TRBD1. The CDR3 runs 17 residues. From germline, CDR1 is MNHNS and CDR2 SASEGT. Trimming removed 3 bases from V and 0 bases from J; junction bases left unmatched: 10.

The J gene is TRBJ1-5, the V gene TRBV2; 7 bases line up with TRBD1. Trimming removed 7 bases from V and 5 bases from J; junction bases left unmatched: 8. This CDR3 region has 14 residues. Germline V gene sequence: CDR1 SNHLY, CDR2 FYNNEI. CDR3 region: CASISGRGDQPQHF. The CDR3 nucleotides are TGTGCCAGCATCTCTGGCAGGGGGGATCAGCCCCAGCATTTT.

The chain combines TRBV7-9 with TRBJ1-6, with D hard to call. CDR1 is SEHNR, CDR2 FQNEAQ, per germline (reference sequence). The germline V and J ends were trimmed by 5 bases and 8 bases, with 10 bases remaining between them. The CDR3 contains 13 residues. CDR3 amino acids: CASSLGLDSPLHF. CDR3 bases: TGTGCCAGCAGCCTAGGCCTAGATTCACCCCTCCACTTT. The entire variable domain, with the rest obtained from reference TRBV7-9 and TRBJ1-6, is as follows: DTGVSQNPRHKITKRGQNVTFRCDPISEHNRLYWYRQTLGQGPEFLTYFQNEAQLEKSRLLSDRFSAERPKGSFSTLEIQRTEQGDSAMYLCASSLGLDSPLHFGNGTRLTVT.

The gene calls are TRBV6-2 or TRBV6-3 and TRBJ2-3, with a possible D match to TRBD1 (5 bases). Germline lookup yields CDR1 MNHEY and CDR2 SVGEGT. This CDR3 region has 15 residues. Trimming left V 0 bases short and J 4 bases short, with 11 bases between. The CDR3 DNA follows: TGTGCCAGCAGTTACTCGACAGCCTCGGCAGATACGCAGTATTTT. Its protein product is CASSYSTASADTQYF.

CDR3 nucleotide sequence: TGTGCCAGCATTACTCGGCTAGACTCTGGAGGAAACACCATATATTTT. Translation: CASITRLDSGGNTIYF. This chain connects TRBV28 to TRBJ1-3, with D unresolved. This CDR3 is built from 16 residues. V was clipped by 7 bases and J by 4 bases, with 20 bases between them. Germline lookup yields CDR1 MDHEN and CDR2 SYDVKM. The full variable domain, in which reference TRBV28 and TRBJ1-3 provide the parts outside the CDR3, is DVKVTQSSRYLVKRTGEKVFLECVQDMDHENMFWYRQDPGLGLRLIYFSYDVKMKEKGDIPEGYSVSREKKERFSLILESASTNQTSMYLCASITRLDSGGNTIYFGEGSWLTVV.

V is TRBV5-1 and J is TRBJ2-5; 12 bases match TRBD2. J gave up 2 bases and V 4 bases, and 3 bases lay outside the gene matches. Germline CDR1 SGHRS, CDR2 YFSETQ. CDR3 size: 15 residues. The DNA for the CDR3 is TGCGCCAGCAGCGGGCTAGCGGGGGGGCAAGAGACCCAGTACTTC. This codes for CASSGLAGGQETQYF.

The CDR3 DNA is TGCGCCAGCAGCTTGGCTGGGACTGGAATGGCTGAAGCTTTCTTT. Encoded protein: CASSLAGTGMAEAFF. The V call is TRBV5-1, the J call TRBJ1-1, with D perhaps TRBD1 (5 bases). This CDR3 comprises 15 residues. Between the trimmed V and J ends, which lost 0 bases and 6 bases, there was a span of 15 bases. CDR1 is SGHRS and CDR2 is YFSETQ in the germline V gene.

V and J are TRBV4-1 and TRBJ1-6, with a possible D match to TRBD1 (5 bases). Trimming cost V 0 bases and J 7 bases, with 13 bases left between them. Germline-derived CDR1 and CDR2 are MGHRA and YSYEKL. This CDR3 spans 16 amino acids. The CDR3 here is CASSQDLPGRNSPLHF. In DNA form, the CDR3 reads TGCGCCAGCAGCCAAGATTTGCCAGGGAGGAATTCACCCCTCCACTTT.